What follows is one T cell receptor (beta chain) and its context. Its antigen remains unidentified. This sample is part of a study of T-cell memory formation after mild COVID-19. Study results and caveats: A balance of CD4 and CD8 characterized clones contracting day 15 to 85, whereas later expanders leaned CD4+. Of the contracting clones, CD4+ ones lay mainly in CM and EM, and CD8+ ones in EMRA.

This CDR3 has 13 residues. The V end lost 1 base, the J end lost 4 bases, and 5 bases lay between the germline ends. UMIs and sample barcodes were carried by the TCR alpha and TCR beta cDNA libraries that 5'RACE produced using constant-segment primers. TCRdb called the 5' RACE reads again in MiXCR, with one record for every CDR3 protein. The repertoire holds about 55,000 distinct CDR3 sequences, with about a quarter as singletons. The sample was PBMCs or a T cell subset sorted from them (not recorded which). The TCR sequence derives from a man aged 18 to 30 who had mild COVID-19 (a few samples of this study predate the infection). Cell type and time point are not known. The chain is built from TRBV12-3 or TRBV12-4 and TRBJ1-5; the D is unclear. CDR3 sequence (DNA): TGTGCCAGCAGTTTAGACGGGAATCAGCCCCAGCATTTT. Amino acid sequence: CASSLDGNQPQHF.